The present T cell receptor beta chain was sequenced within a study of CD8+CD57+ T cells in acquired aplastic anemia. As for the study in general: The DNA of sorted CD4+ and CD8+ cells averaged around 3.2 ug. The study obtained 8.5 million to 12 million reads on average for CD4+ cells from healthy donors.

There are many counts of this clonotype. Its specificity is not known. Points from the study as a whole: Patients and controls shared about 30 CD8+ CDR3 sequences. No significant patient-versus-control difference appeared in CD8+ Simpson's diversity.

Germline V gives CDR1 SGHVS, CDR2 FQNEAQ. V shed 3 bases, J shed 5 bases, and the junction held 4 bases outside the gene matches. The CDR3 consists of 14 residues. TCR beta VDJ and CDR3 were profiled, and genomic DNA was the template. MiXCR, run by TCRdb on the reads, gives a single entry per CDR3 protein. The sample has about 220,000 distinct CDR3 sequences; 34% are singletons. V is TRBV7-8 and J is TRBJ2-7, with TRBD1 matching 10 bases. Input material: sorted CD4+, CD8+, or CD8+CD57+ T cells (not recorded which) from PBMCs. The sequence was obtained from a human donor in good health, serving as a control. CDR3 in DNA: TGTGCCAGCAGCTTCCGGGACAGGGGAAACGAGCAGTACTTC. Translating it yields CASSFRDRGNEQYF.